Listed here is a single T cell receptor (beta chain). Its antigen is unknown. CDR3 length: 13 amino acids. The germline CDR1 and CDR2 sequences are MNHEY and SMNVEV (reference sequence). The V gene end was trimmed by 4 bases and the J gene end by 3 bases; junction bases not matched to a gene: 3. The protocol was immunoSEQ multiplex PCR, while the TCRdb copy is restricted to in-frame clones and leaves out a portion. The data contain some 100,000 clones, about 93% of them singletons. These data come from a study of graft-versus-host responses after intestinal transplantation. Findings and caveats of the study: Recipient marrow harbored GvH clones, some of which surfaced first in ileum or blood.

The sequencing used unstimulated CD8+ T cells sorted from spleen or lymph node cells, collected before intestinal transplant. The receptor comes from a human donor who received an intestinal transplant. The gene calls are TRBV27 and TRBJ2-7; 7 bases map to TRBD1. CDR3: CASSWRQGYEQYF. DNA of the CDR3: TGTGCCAGCAGTTGGAGACAGGGCTACGAGCAGTACTTC.